This paragraph covers one T cell receptor beta chain sequence. This sample is part of a study of T cells in Graves' hyperthyroidism and ophthalmopathy. What was amplified from RNA transcripts were TCR beta CDR3 regions. Researchers ran a first-round RT-PCR on the TCR CDR3 using the HTBI primer set. TCRdb passed the multiplex PCR reads through MiXCR, listing each CDR3 protein once. The sample lists 450,000 to 650,000 distinct CDR3 sequences, more than 20% occurring once. The receptor's source is a man between 18 and 29 years old with Graves' hyperthyroidism. The material sequenced was blood.

CDR3 nucleotides: TGTGCCAGCAGCCTAGCCACTGACAGATACCTCTATGGCTACACCTTC. Translating it yields CASSLATDRYLYGYTF. The V and J genes are TRBV6-1 and TRBJ1-2; TRBD1 is a possible D gene (5 bases). The germline CDR1 and CDR2 sequences are MNHNS and SASEGT. The ends were cut back, 6 bases at V and 4 bases at J, with 21 bases in the middle. There are 16 residues in the CDR3.